This entry lists 29 T cell receptor beta chains sequenced from one sample in a study of Ad26.COV2.S vaccination and SARS-CoV-2 variants. The assay was immunoSEQ multiplex PCR, and TCRdb's table has in-frame clones only and misses some. The sample carries about 180,000 clones, around 90% recorded once. Sequences were derived from peripheral blood, sampled after recovery from COVID-19. Receptors were obtained from a human donor who had recovered from COVID-19.

The chain recombines TRBV11-2 with TRBJ1-6; no firm D call. The V and J ends lost 5 bases and 7 bases respectively, with 21 bases between them. CDR3 length: 17 amino acids. Germline CDR1 SGHAT, CDR2 FQNNGV. CDR3 bases: TGTGCCAGCAGCCCTTGGTCGGCCAGTAGGATGAATTCACCCCTCCACTTT. It is translated as CASSPWSASRMNSPLHF.

The chain uses TRBV3-1 (or the pseudogene TRBV3-2) and TRBJ2-7, with D hard to call. CDR3 length: 14 amino acids. The germline CDR1 and CDR2 sequences are LGHDT and YNNKEL (reference sequence). Deletions cut 1 base from V and 2 bases from J, with 9 bases between. CDR3 protein: CASSQGTRTYEQYF. In DNA, the CDR3 is TGTGCCAGCAGCCAAGGGACGCGGACCTACGAGCAGTACTTC.

This clone has just one count. The gene calls are TRBV27 and TRBJ2-6; D remains ambiguous. The CDR3 has 14 amino acids. Per germline, CDR1 MNHEY and CDR2 SMNVEV (reference sequence). Trimming took 3 bases from V and 0 from J, leaving 3 bases between them. The CDR3 is CASSLSSGANVLTF. CDR3 sequence (DNA): TGTGCCAGCAGTTTGTCCTCTGGGGCCAACGTCCTGACTTTC.

A word on this clone: At the DNA level, this CDR3 is encoded by other sequences in the same sample as well. The CDR3: CASSSGETQYF. In DNA, the CDR3 is TGTGCCAGCAGCTCCGGGGAGACCCAGTACTTC. The genes are TRBV11-2 and TRBJ2-5; no clear D. The V and J ends lost 4 bases and 5 bases respectively, with 5 bases between them. Per germline, CDR1 SGHAT and CDR2 FQNNGV. The CDR3 runs 11 residues.

This chain joins TRBV5-5 and TRBJ2-2; tentative D call: TRBD2 (6 bases). Germline assignment: CDR1 SGHKS and CDR2 YYEKEE (reference sequence). The CDR3 runs 15 residues. V was trimmed by 4 bases and J by 3 bases, leaving 13 bases between them. The chain's CDR3 is CASSLGTFHTGELFF. In nucleotides, the CDR3 is TGTGCCAGCAGCCTTGGGACTTTTCACACCGGGGAGCTGTTTTTT.

To note about this clone: Other DNA sequences in this sample translate to the same CDR3. In DNA, the CDR3 is TGTGCCACCAGCAGCAGGGACTCCTACGAGCAGTACTTC. This sequence encodes CATSSRDSYEQYF. V usage is TRBV15 and J usage is TRBJ2-7; perhaps TRBD1 as D (5 bases). The V gene lost 3 bases and the J gene lost 0 bases, with 6 bases spanning the gap. The CDR3 spans 13 residues. The germline gives CDR1 LNHNV, CDR2 YYDKDF (reference sequence).

The chain uses TRBV10-3 and TRBJ1-4; possible D gene TRBD1, 6 bases. The CDR3 is made up of 14 amino acids. CDR1 ENHRY and CDR2 SYGVKD come from the germline V gene. The V end lost 10 bases, the J end lost 8 bases, and 20 bases lay between the germline ends. DNA of the CDR3: TGTGCCACCGGGAGGGGGGGGCATGGGGAAAAACTGTTTTTT. Translated: CATGRGGHGEKLFF.

This clone has only one observation. The chain employs TRBV2 and TRBJ2-3; 7 nucleotides align to TRBD2. The CDR3 length is 15 residues. J lost 0 bases, V lost 7 bases, and 7 bases had no gene match. Germline assignment: CDR1 SNHLY and CDR2 FYNNEI. CDR3 region: CASTGGTASTDTQYF. CDR3 DNA: TGTGCCAGCACGGGGGGAACGGCAAGCACAGATACGCAGTATTTT. Complete variable domain (other parts from reference TRBV2 and TRBJ2-3): EPEVTQTPSHQVTQMGQEVILRCVPISNHLYFYWYRQILGQKVEFLVSFYNNEISEKSEIFDDQFSVERPDGSNFTLKIRSTKLEDSAMYFCASTGGTASTDTQYFGPGTRLTVL.

The V gene is TRBV9, the J gene TRBJ2-5, with 10 bases fitting TRBD2. Per germline, CDR1 SGDLS and CDR2 YYNGEE. The CDR3 length is 15 residues. The V gene end was trimmed by 3 bases and the J gene end by 1 base; junction bases not matched to a gene: 3. The DNA of the CDR3 is TGTGCCAGCAGCGCTAGCGGGGGCCTCCAAGAGACCCAGTACTTC. Its protein is CASSASGGLQETQYF. Filled out from reference TRBV9 and TRBJ2-5, the complete variable domain reads DSGVTQTPKHLITATGQRVTLRCSPRSGDLSVYWYQQSLDQGLQFLIQYYNGEERAKGNILERFSAQQFPDLHSELNLSSLELGDSALYFCASSASGGLQETQYFGPGTRLLVL.

The chain links TRBV25-1 to TRBJ1-1; possibly TRBD1 for D (5 bases). CDR3 length: 12 residues. Germline V CDR1 and CDR2: MGHDK, SYGVNS. V was trimmed by 9 bases and J by 5 bases, leaving 13 bases between them. The CDR3 DNA sequence: TGTGCCAGTCGGGACGTTTTTACTGAAGCTTTCTTT. It is translated as CASRDVFTEAFF.

The V and J genes are TRBV28 and TRBJ1-2; D unclear. V dropped 6 bases and J dropped 7 bases, with 15 bases sitting between them. This CDR3 spans 13 amino acids. Germline V CDR1 and CDR2: MDHEN, SYDVKM. This CDR3 is CASSSRSRGGYTF. The CDR3 DNA reads as TGTGCCAGCAGCTCCCGAAGCCGAGGTGGCTACACCTTC.

The chain employs TRBV4-1 and TRBJ2-7, with D perhaps TRBD1 (5 bases). Trimming stripped 0 bases from V and 3 bases from J, with 6 bases between. The length of the CDR3 is 13 residues. The germline V gene encodes CDR1 MGHRA and CDR2 YSYEKL. The DNA of the CDR3 is TGCGCCAGCAGCCAAGAAGACAGCTACGAGCAGTACTTC. This translates into CASSQEDSYEQYF.

There are many counts of this clone. The chain carries TRBV28 and TRBJ1-5, with 8 nucleotides matching TRBD1. CDR1 and CDR2 (germline): MDHEN, SYDVKM. The length of the CDR3 is 15 residues. J was trimmed by 7 bases and V by 6 bases; bases with no gene match: 11. The CDR3 protein is CASSGRQGLGQPQHF. The CDR3, as DNA: TGTGCCAGCAGCGGACGACAGGGGTTGGGGCAGCCCCAGCATTTT. Filled out from reference TRBV28 and TRBJ1-5, the complete variable domain reads DVKVTQSSRYLVKRTGEKVFLECVQDMDHENMFWYRQDPGLGLRLIYFSYDVKMKEKGDIPEGYSVSREKKERFSLILESASTNQTSMYLCASSGRQGLGQPQHFGDGTRLSIL.

This chain links TRBV29-1 with TRBJ2-1; unclear D gene. The CDR3 runs to 16 residues. The germline V and J ends were trimmed by 2 bases and 0 bases, with 14 bases remaining between them. Germline values: CDR1 SQVTM, CDR2 ANQGSEA. CDR3 nucleotides: TGCAGCGTTGAATTGGGCCGCCCGAGCTCCTACAATGAGCAGTTCTTC. Its translation: CSVELGRPSSYNEQFF.

V gene TRBV29-1 combines with J gene TRBJ2-1, with TRBD2 matching 12 bases. V shed 3 bases and J 6 bases; nucleotides not matched to a gene: 3. The CDR3 contains 14 residues. Per germline, CDR1 SQVTM and CDR2 ANQGSEA. The CDR3 DNA reads as TGCAGCGTTGACCCTAGCGGGGGGGGCAATGAGCAGTTCTTC. Translated, it gives CSVDPSGGGNEQFF.

In this sample, this clone turned up once. The junction shows a germline mismatch at one end, possibly a read error. Other DNA sequences in this specimen translate into the identical CDR3. The CDR3: CASSMAGLAGDTYNEQFF. The CDR3, as DNA: TGCGCCAGTAGTATGGCCGGCCTAGCGGGGGATACCTACAATGAGCAGTTCTTC. The V gene is TRBV19, the J gene TRBJ2-1, with 10 nucleotides matching TRBD2. In germline, CDR1 is LNHDA, CDR2 SQIVND (reference sequence). The CDR3 totals 18 residues.

V and J are TRBV4-1 and TRBJ2-1; a possible D gene is TRBD1 (5 bases). The CDR3 runs 14 residues. Per germline, CDR1 MGHRA and CDR2 YSYEKL. V lost 5 bases and J lost 6, with 14 bases in between. CDR3: CASSYNKGPNEQFF. DNA of the CDR3: TGCGCCAGCAGCTACAATAAGGGGCCCAATGAGCAGTTCTTC.

In DNA form, the CDR3 reads TGTGCCAGCAGCTTTGCTGGAAACACCATATATTTT. Its translation: CASSFAGNTIYF. The chain recombines TRBV5-6 with TRBJ1-3, with D unclear. The CDR3 covers 12 residues. Per germline, CDR1 SGHDT and CDR2 YYEEEE. The germline V and J ends were trimmed by 2 bases and 2 bases, with 2 bases remaining between them.

This clone has a single count. This chain links TRBV3-1 (or the pseudogene TRBV3-2) with TRBJ1-1, with unresolved D. The CDR3 runs 15 residues. Germline V CDR1 and CDR2: LGHDT, YNNKEL (reference sequence). The V gene lost 4 bases and the J gene lost 1 base, with 13 bases spanning the gap. CDR3: CASSPPGASNTEAFF. DNA of the CDR3: TGTGCCAGCAGCCCCCCCGGCGCCTCGAACACTGAAGCTTTCTTT.

The sample holds one count of this clone. The rearrangement joins TRBV5-1 to TRBJ1-4; no reliable D call. The germline CDR1 and CDR2 sequences are SGHRS and YFSETQ. V was shortened by 2 bases and J by 1 base, with 9 bases between the two germline ends. This CDR3 has 15 residues. DNA of the CDR3: TGCGCCAGCAGCTTAGGTGAAGGAACTAATGAAAAACTGTTTTTT. This encodes CASSLGEGTNEKLFF.

The V call is TRBV7-2, the J call TRBJ1-5; D call uncertain. The CDR3 contains 14 residues. V was clipped by 5 bases and J by 7 bases, with 15 bases between them. Germline CDR1 and CDR2: SGHTA and FQGNSA. The CDR3 spells CASSPNLGNQPQHF. DNA for the CDR3: TGTGCCAGCAGCCCTAATTTAGGGAACCAGCCCCAGCATTTT.

This chain uses TRBV5-5 with TRBJ1-1, with D tentatively TRBD1 (5 bases). The ends were cut back, 4 bases at V and 10 bases at J, with 14 bases in the middle. Per the germline V gene, CDR1 is SGHKS and CDR2 is YYEKEE (reference sequence). This CDR3 has 12 residues. CDR3: CASSLLGVGAFF. The DNA of the CDR3 is TGTGCCAGCAGCCTGCTGGGGGTTGGAGCTTTCTTT.

This chain uses TRBV11-2 with TRBJ2-4; 12 nucleotides align to TRBD2. Germline V CDR1 and CDR2: SGHAT, FQNNGV. The trim removed 3 bases at V and 8 bases at J, leaving 2 bases unmatched. The length of the CDR3 is 14 residues. CDR3 bases: TGTGCCAGCAGCTTCGGGACTAGCGGGCACATTCAGTACTTC. Its translation: CASSFGTSGHIQYF.

The chain uses TRBV9 and TRBJ2-3, with TRBD2 matching over 7 bases. This CDR3 region has 16 residues. The V and J ends lost 0 bases and 2 bases, in that order; junction bases with no gene match: 6. Germline CDR1 reads SGDLS; CDR2 reads YYNGEE. CDR3 nucleotides: TGTGCCAGCAGCGTAGGTACGGGGGGTATCACAGATACGCAGTATTTT. Translation: CASSVGTGGITDTQYF.

V is TRBV18 and J is TRBJ2-1; D is unclear. The germline gives CDR1 KGHSH, CDR2 LQKENI. V dropped 3 bases and J dropped 13 bases, with 19 bases sitting between them. The CDR3 is made up of 14 amino acids. CDR3 nucleotide sequence: TGTGCCAGCTCACCGCAAGTCCAACCTAGTAATCAGTTCTTC. This sequence encodes CASSPQVQPSNQFF.

V usage is TRBV21-1 and J usage is TRBJ2-5; TRBD2, the table's D call, lacks a check against the DNA. TRBV21-1 is labeled a pseudogene. The CDR3 spans 20 residues. CDR3 bases: TGTGCCAGCAGCTATCAGGGTAGCGGGACTAGCGGGTCCGGGAGGGAGACCCAGTACTTC. As protein: CASSYQGSGTSGSGRETQYF.

With regard to this clone: This specimen includes other DNA sequences encoding the same CDR3. This chain joins TRBV27 and TRBJ2-2; D is uncertain. This CDR3 comprises 16 residues. CDR1 is MNHEY, CDR2 SMNVEV, per germline (reference sequence). Deletions cut 2 bases from V and 0 bases from J, with 10 bases between. CDR3 nucleotides: TGTGCCAGCAGTTTAGTTGGGTTCGCGAACACCGGGGAGCTGTTTTTT. Translated, it gives CASSLVGFANTGELFF.

V and J are TRBV6-6 and TRBJ2-7; D is tentatively TRBD1 or TRBD2 (6 bases each). V dropped 5 bases and J dropped 0 bases, with 20 bases sitting between them. The germline V gene has CDR1 MNHNY and CDR2 SVGAGI (reference sequence). The length of the CDR3 is 17 residues. CDR3 bases: TGTGCCAGCAGTCCGCACAGGGCTGCGGGACCCTCCTACGAGCAGTACTTC. This gives the protein CASSPHRAAGPSYEQYF.

V usage is TRBV6-5 and J usage is TRBJ1-1; D is perhaps TRBD1 (6 bases). The CDR3 has 16 amino acids. Germline V gives CDR1 MNHEY, CDR2 SVGAGI. Trimming removed 1 base from V and 4 bases from J, with 16 bases in between. CDR3: CASSYWSGTPSTEAFF. The CDR3, as DNA: TGTGCCAGCAGTTACTGGTCGGGGACACCCTCCACTGAAGCTTTCTTT.